This T cell receptor beta chain stems from a study of T cell responses to AZD1222 COVID-19 vaccine. Study-level points and caveats: Researchers report vaccine-associated CD4 TCRs spanning spike, with dominance at 160-218 and 743-854. Spike-specific TCR repertoires showed rising breadth and depth after two AZD1222 doses. Only a handful of AZD1222 recipients tested seropositive at baseline.

As regards this clone: What it recognizes is unknown.

V trimming: 1 base; J trimming: 4 bases; junction bases outside the gene matches: 3. This CDR3 comprises 14 residues. Germline V CDR1 and CDR2: KGHSH, LQKENI. Produced via immunoSEQ multiplex PCR; TCRdb's table is partial and in-frame only. The sample consists of over 150,000 clones, 80% to 90% of them appearing once. The rearrangement joins TRBV18 to TRBJ2-5, with TRBD2 matching over 7 bases. This specimen consisted of peripheral blood, obtained on day 0 of MenACWY control vaccination. The sequence derives from an adult in good health. CDR3 residues: CASSPRGGGETQYF. As DNA, the CDR3 is TGTGCCAGCTCACCACGAGGCGGGGGAGAGACCCAGTACTTC.